This TCR beta chain was sequenced in a study of blood T cell repertoires in COVID-19. This table comes from immunoSEQ multiplex PCR, and its TCRdb copy is limited to in-frame clones, with some not included. The sample yields under 400,000 clones, about 90% seen once. Trimming pared 8 bases from V and 5 bases from J, leaving 13 bases between. The CDR3 loop spans 13 amino acids. Germline V gene lookup returns CDR1 KGHSH and CDR2 LQKENI. The receptor was isolated from a woman in her 30s who had been exposed to COVID-19. This chain uses TRBV18 with TRBJ1-5, with D perhaps matching TRBD1 (6 bases). Source material: PBMCs or T cells enriched from blood (not recorded which). The chain's CDR3 is CASGRTADQPQHF. CDR3 bases: TGTGCCAGCGGGCGGACAGCAGATCAGCCCCAGCATTTT.